This TCR beta chain was sequenced for a study of control samples from healthy donors and cancer patients. The germline gives CDR1 MDHEN, CDR2 SYDVKM. There are 12 residues in the CDR3. The germline V and J ends were trimmed by 3 bases and 7 bases, with 10 bases remaining between them. The assay was immunoSEQ multiplex PCR, and TCRdb's table has in-frame clones only and misses some. The table lists under 200,000 clones, 75% to 95% of them singletons. The TCR comes from a woman younger than 45 in good health. The source material was blood. The chain combines TRBV28 with TRBJ2-7, with D perhaps TRBD1 (6 bases). The CDR3 here is CASSFRRGEQYF. The CDR3 DNA sequence: TGTGCCAGCAGTTTCCGAAGGGGGGAGCAGTACTTC.